This entry is about one TCR beta chain. The antigen is unknown. These data come from a study of breast tumors, draining lymph nodes, adjacent tissues. Findings of the study overall: Findings are consistent with lymph node origin and intratumoral expansion of most tumor T cells.

The CDR3 extends over 16 amino acids. Trimming stripped 4 bases from V and 4 bases from J, with 18 bases between. Per the germline V gene, CDR1 is MGHDK and CDR2 is SYGVNS. Axillary draining lymph nodes of breast cancer patients supplied the node samples. TCRdb recomputed calls from the multiplex PCR reads with MiXCR, one row per CDR3 protein. Of about 180,000 distinct CDR3 sequences listed, about 33% are singletons. The source material was axillary lymph node tissue. The genes are TRBV25-1 and TRBJ2-3; D is possibly TRBD1 (5 bases). The source is a female donor with breast cancer. Some clones in this sample may be carry-over from other donors' samples. The CDR3 nucleotides read TGTGCCAGCAGTGCTATGGGTAGTGGGGCGCCAGATACGCAGTATTTT. Its translation: CASSAMGSGAPDTQYF.